This TCR beta chain was observed in a study of T cells after posttransplantation cyclophosphamide. Study conclusions and caveats: Recipient CMV seropositivity and CMV reactivation strongly tracked TRB clonality. Donor-recipient repertoire similarity was low at 1-2 months, rising over year one.

Germline CDR1 is SGHDN and CDR2 is FVKESK. The CDR3 extends over 13 amino acids. V dropped 5 bases and J dropped 5 bases, with 11 bases sitting between them. Measured with immunoSEQ multiplex PCR; TCRdb has only the in-frame clones, and not every one. The sample lists about 53,000 clones, more than 70% occurring once. Comment on this clone: Its matching antigen is unknown.

The source is a young man with a blood cancer, CMV-positive, and with a related stem cell donor. The V gene is TRBV14, the J gene TRBJ2-3; the D gene is possibly TRBD1 (6 bases). Sequenced material: PBMCs. The CDR3 coding sequence is TGTGCCAGCAGCGCGCCCAGGGGAGATACGCAGTATTTT. This sequence encodes CASSAPRGDTQYF.